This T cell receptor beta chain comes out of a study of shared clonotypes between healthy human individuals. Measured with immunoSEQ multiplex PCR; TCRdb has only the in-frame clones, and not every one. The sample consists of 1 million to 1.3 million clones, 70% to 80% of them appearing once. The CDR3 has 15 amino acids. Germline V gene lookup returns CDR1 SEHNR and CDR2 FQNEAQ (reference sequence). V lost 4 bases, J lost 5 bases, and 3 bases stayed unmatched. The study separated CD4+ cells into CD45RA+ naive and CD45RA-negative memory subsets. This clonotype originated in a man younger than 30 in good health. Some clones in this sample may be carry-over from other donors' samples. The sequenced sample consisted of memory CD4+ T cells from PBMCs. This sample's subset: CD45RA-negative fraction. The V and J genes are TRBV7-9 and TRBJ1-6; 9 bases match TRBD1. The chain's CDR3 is CASSSQGADNSPLHF. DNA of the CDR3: TGTGCCAGCAGCTCACAGGGGGCGGATAATTCACCCCTCCACTTT.